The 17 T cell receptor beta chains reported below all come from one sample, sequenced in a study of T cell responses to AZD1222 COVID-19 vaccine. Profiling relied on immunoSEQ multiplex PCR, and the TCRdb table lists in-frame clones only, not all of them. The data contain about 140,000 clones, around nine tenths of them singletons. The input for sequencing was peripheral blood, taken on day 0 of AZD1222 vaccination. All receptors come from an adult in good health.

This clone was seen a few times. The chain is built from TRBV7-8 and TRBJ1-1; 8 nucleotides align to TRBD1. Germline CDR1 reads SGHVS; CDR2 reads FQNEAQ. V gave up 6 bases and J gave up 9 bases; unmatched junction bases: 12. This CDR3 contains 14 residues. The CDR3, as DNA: TGTGCCAGCAGTTCGGGTATCCGGGACAGGAAAGCTTTCTTT. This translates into CASSSGIRDRKAFF.

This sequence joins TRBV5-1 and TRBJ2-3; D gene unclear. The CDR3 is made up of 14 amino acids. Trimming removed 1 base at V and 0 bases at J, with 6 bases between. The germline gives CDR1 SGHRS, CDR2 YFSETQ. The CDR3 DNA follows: TGCGCCAGCAGCTTGTTCGGGAGCACAGATACGCAGTATTTT. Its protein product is CASSLFGSTDTQYF.

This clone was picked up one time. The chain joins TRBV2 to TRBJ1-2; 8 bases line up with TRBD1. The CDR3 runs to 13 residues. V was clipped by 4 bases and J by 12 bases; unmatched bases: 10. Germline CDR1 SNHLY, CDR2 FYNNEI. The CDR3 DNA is TGTGCCAGCAGTGCGGGACAGGTTCCATTCCACACCTTC. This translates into CASSAGQVPFHTF.

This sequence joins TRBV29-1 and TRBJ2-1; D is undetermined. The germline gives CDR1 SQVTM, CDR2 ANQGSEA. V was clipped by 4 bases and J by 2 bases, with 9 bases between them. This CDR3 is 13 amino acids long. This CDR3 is CSVGAVTYNEQFF. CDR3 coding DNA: TGCAGCGTTGGGGCGGTTACCTACAATGAGCAGTTCTTC.

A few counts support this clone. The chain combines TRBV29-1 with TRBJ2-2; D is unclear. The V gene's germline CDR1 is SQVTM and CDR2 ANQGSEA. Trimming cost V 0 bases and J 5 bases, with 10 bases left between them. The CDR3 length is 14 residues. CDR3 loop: CSVEDDHGTGELFF. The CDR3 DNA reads TGCAGCGTTGAAGATGATCACGGGACCGGGGAGCTGTTTTTT.

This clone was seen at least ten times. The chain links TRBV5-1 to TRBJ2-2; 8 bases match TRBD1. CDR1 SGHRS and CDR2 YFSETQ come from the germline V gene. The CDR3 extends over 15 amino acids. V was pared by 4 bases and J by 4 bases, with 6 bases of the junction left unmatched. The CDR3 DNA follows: TGCGCCAGCAGCCCCGGGACAGGTTTCACCGGGGAGCTGTTTTTT. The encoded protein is CASSPGTGFTGELFF. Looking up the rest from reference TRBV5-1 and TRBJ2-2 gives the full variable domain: KAGVTQTPRYLIKTRGQQVTLSCSPISGHRSVSWYQQTPGQGLQFLFEYFSETQRNKGNFPGRFSGRQFSNSRSEMNVSTLELGDSALYLCASSPGTGFTGELFFGEGSRLTVL.

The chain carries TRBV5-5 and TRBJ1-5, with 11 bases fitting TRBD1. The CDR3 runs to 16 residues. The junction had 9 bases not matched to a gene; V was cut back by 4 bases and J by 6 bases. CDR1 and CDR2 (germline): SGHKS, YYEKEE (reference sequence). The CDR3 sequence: CASSVAGTGGFQPQHF. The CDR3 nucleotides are TGTGCCAGCAGCGTCGCCGGGACAGGGGGATTTCAGCCCCAGCATTTT. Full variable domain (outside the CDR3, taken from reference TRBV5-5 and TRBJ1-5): DAGVTQSPTHLIKTRGQQVTLRCSPISGHKSVSWYQQVLGQGPQFIFQYYEKEERGRGNFPDRFSARQFPNYSSELNVNALLLGDSALYLCASSVAGTGGFQPQHFGDGTRLSIL.

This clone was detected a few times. CDR3: CASSWGQGAYNEQFF. The DNA for the CDR3 is TGTGCCAGCAGCTGGGGACAGGGGGCGTACAATGAGCAGTTCTTC. The V gene is TRBV11-3, the J gene TRBJ2-1; 12 bases are a match to TRBD1. Looked up from germline, CDR1 is SGHNT and CDR2 is YENEEA. V lost 4 bases, J lost 4 bases, and 2 bases stayed unmatched. The CDR3 totals 15 residues.

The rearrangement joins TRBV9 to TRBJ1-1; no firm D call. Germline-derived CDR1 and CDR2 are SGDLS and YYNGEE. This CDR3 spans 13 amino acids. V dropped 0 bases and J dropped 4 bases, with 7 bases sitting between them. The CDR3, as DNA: TGTGCCAGCAGCGTAGAGGTCTTCACTGAAGCTTTCTTT. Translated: CASSVEVFTEAFF.

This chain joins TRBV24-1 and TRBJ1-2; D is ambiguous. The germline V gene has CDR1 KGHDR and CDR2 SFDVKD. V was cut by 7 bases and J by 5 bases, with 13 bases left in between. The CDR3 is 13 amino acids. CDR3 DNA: TGTGCCACCAGGGACCATTCCGGGTATGGCTACACCTTC. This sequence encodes CATRDHSGYGYTF.

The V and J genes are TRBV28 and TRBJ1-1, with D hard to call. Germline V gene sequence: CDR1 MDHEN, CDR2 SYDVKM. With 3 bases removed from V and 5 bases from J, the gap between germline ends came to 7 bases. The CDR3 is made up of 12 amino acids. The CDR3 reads CASSFFETEAFF. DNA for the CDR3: TGTGCCAGCAGTTTCTTTGAAACTGAAGCTTTCTTT.

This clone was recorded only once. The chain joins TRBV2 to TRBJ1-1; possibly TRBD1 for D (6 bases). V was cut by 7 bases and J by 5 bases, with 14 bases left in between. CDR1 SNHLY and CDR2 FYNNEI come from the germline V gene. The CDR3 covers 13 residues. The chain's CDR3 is CASTVGGGTEAFF. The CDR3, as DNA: TGTGCCAGCACGGTTGGGGGCGGTACTGAAGCTTTCTTT.

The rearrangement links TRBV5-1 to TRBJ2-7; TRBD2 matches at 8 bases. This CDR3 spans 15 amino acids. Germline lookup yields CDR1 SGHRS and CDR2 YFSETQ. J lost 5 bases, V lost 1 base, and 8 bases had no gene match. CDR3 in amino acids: CASSLSGRAFDEQYF. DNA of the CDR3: TGCGCCAGCAGCTTGTCCGGGAGGGCCTTCGACGAGCAGTACTTC. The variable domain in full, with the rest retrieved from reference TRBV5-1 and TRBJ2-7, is KAGVTQTPRYLIKTRGQQVTLSCSPISGHRSVSWYQQTPGQGLQFLFEYFSETQRNKGNFPGRFSGRQFSNSRSEMNVSTLELGDSALYLCASSLSGRAFDEQYFGPGTRLTVT.

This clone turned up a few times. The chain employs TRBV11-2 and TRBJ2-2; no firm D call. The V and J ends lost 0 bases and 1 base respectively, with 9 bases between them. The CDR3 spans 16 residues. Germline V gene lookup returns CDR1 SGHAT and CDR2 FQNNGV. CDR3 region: CASSLDSVGNTGELFF. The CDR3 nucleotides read TGTGCCAGCAGCTTAGATTCGGTGGGGAACACCGGGGAGCTGTTTTTT.

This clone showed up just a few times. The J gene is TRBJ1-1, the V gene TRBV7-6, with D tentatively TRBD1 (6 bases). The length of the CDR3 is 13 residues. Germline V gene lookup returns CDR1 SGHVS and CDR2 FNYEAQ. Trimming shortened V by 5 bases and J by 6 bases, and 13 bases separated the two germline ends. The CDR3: CASSRRGEPEAFF. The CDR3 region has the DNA TGTGCCAGCAGCCGAAGGGGGGAACCTGAAGCTTTCTTT.

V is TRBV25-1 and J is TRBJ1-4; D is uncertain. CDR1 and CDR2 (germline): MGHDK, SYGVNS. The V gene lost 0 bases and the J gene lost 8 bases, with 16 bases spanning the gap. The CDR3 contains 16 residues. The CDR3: CASSEYQDPPREKLFF. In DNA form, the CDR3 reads TGTGCCAGCAGTGAATATCAGGATCCCCCTAGGGAAAAACTGTTTTTT.

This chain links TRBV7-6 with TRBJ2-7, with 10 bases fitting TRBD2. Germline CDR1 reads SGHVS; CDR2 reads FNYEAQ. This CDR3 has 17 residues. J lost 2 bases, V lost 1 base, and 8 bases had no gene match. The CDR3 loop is CASSLGTSGSVAYEQYF. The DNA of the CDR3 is TGTGCCAGCAGCTTAGGGACTAGCGGATCTGTTGCCTACGAGCAGTACTTC.